One and the same sample provided the 8 T cell receptor beta chains below, sequenced in a study of blood T cell repertoires in COVID-19. Assay: immunoSEQ multiplex PCR; the TCRdb copy retains only in-frame clones and omits some. The data contain under 150,000 clones, approximately 87% of them singletons. Sequences were obtained from PBMCs or T cells enriched from blood (not recorded which). These receptors were obtained from a woman younger than 45 with acute COVID-19.

This rearrangement joins TRBV7-2 to TRBJ1-5; no clear D gene. Germline assignment: CDR1 SGHTA and CDR2 FQGNSA. V was trimmed by 1 base and J by 7 bases, leaving 11 bases between them. The CDR3 is made up of 14 amino acids. The DNA for the CDR3 is TGTGCCAGCAGCTTAGAGGTGGTCGGGCAGCCCCAGCATTTT. As protein: CASSLEVVGQPQHF.

The CDR3 here is CSPPTGTEAFF. The CDR3 DNA sequence: TGCAGTCCCCCTACAGGGACTGAAGCTTTCTTT. This chain joins TRBV20-1 and TRBJ1-1, with a weak D call TRBD1 (6 bases). Germline V gene sequence: CDR1 DFQATT, CDR2 SNEGSKA (reference sequence). Trimming shortened V by 8 bases and J by 5 bases, and 12 bases separated the two germline ends. The CDR3 is made up of 11 amino acids.

V usage is TRBV29-1 and J usage is TRBJ2-7, with TRBD1 identical over 8 bases. Trimming took 4 bases from V and 6 from J; bases not matched to a gene: 11. This CDR3 comprises 14 residues. CDR1 is SQVTM, CDR2 ANQGSEA, per germline. Here the CDR3 DNA reads TGCAGCGTTGGACCGGTACAGGGGGTAGGCGAGCAGTACTTC. Translating gives CSVGPVQGVGEQYF.

The rearrangement joins TRBV19 to TRBJ1-3; D possibly corresponds to TRBD1 (5 bases). Trimming left V 5 bases short and J 2 bases short, with 10 bases between. The CDR3 length is 14 residues. Germline loops: CDR1 LNHDA, CDR2 SQIVND (reference sequence). This chain's CDR3 is CASSLRGTGNTIYF. Here the CDR3 DNA reads TGTGCCAGTAGTCTACGGGGGACTGGAAACACCATATATTTT.

The sample holds one count of this clone. The V and J genes are TRBV7-9 and TRBJ2-1; 14 bases match TRBD2. The germline CDR1 and CDR2 sequences are SEHNR and FQNEAQ (reference sequence). This CDR3 spans 21 amino acids. The junction had 18 bases not matched to a gene; V was cut back by 7 bases and J by 1 base. The CDR3 DNA is TGTGCCAGCACCTCGACGAATAGACTAGCGGGAGGGCCTCTGTCCTACAATGAGCAGTTCTTC. Translation gives CASTSTNRLAGGPLSYNEQFF.

This rearrangement joins TRBV9 to TRBJ1-4, with 7 bases aligning to TRBD1. The CDR3 contains 16 residues. CDR1 and CDR2 (germline): SGDLS, YYNGEE. Germline trimming cut 5 bases from V and 0 bases from J; bases unmatched to any gene: 7. The CDR3 loop reads CASSPTGASTNEKLFF. Here the CDR3 DNA reads TGTGCCAGCAGTCCTACAGGGGCATCAACTAATGAAAAACTGTTTTTT.

This chain links TRBV5-4 with TRBJ2-1; TRBD2 matches 7 bases. With 4 bases clipped from V and 15 bases from J, the junction kept 16 bases outside the gene matches. This CDR3 has 14 amino acids. The germline CDR1 and CDR2 sequences are SGHNT and YYREEE (reference sequence). CDR3 nucleotide sequence: TGTGCCAGCAGCCCCGGGCGGGAGCACTATGGCACGTTCTTC. Its translation is CASSPGREHYGTFF.

This clone has a single count. The chain recombines TRBV4-3 with TRBJ2-1; 13 nucleotides match TRBD2. Germline V gene sequence: CDR1 LGHNA, CDR2 YSLEER. V was clipped by 2 bases and J by 6 bases; unmatched bases: 4. The CDR3 contains 16 residues. The CDR3 loop is CASSQWTSGRINEQFF. The CDR3 region has the DNA TGCGCCAGCAGCCAATGGACTAGCGGGAGAATCAATGAGCAGTTCTTC.